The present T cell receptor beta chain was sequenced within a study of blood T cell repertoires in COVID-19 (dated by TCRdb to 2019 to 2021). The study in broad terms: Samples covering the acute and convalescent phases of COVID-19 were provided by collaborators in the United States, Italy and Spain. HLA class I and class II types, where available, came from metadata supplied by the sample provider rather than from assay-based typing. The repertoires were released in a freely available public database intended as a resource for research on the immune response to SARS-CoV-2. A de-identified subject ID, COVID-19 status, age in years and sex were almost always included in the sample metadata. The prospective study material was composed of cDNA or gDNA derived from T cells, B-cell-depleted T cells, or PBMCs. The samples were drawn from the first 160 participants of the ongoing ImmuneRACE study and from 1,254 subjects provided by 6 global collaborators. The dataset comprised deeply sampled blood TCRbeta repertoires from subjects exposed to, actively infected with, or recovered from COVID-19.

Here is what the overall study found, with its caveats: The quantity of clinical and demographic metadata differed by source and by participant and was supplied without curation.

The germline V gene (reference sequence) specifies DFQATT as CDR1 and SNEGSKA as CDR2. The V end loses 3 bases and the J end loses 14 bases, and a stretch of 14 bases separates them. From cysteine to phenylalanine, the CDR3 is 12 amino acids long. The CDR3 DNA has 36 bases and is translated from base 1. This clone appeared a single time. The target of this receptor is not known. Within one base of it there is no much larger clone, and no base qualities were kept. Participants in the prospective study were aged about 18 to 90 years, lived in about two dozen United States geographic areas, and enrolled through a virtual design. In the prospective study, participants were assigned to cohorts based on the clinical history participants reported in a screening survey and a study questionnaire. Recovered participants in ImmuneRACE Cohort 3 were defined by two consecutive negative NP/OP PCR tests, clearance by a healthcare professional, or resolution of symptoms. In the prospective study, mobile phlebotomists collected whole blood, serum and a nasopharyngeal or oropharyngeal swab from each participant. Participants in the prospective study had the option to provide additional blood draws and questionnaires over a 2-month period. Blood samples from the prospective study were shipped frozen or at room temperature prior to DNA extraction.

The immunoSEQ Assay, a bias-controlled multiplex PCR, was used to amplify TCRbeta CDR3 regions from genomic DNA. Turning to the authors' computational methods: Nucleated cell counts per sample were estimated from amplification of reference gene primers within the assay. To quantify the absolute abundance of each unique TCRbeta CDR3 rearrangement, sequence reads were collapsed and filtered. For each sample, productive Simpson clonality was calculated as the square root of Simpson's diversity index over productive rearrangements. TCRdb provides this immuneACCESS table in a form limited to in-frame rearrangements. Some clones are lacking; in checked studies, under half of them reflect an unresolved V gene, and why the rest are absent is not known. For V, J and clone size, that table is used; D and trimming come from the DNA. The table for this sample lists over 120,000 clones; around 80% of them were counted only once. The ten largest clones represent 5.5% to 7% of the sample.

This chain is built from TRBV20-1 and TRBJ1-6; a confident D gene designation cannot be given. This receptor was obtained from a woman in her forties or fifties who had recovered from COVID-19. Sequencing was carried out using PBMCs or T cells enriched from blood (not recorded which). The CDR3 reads CSASPTGKTLHF. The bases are TGCAGTGCTAGTCCGACCGGGAAGACCCTCCACTTT.